A selection of T cell receptor beta chains follows, all from one sample in a study of early T cells in non-severe SARS-CoV-2 infection. Each CDR3 protein is one row after TCRdb ran MiXCR on the 5' RACE reads. The data show about 64,000 distinct CDR3 sequences, over 9% seen once. Specimen: whole blood, collected at baseline. The receptors here all came from an adult who was a healthcare worker with PCR-confirmed SARS-CoV-2 infection or an uninfected control (not recorded which). Each CDR3 is given with its conserved first and last residue. Each record gives: clone size, D gene, J gene, V gene, CDR3 DNA, CDR3 protein. D genes are given only for firm matches. Size values are once, few and many counts, or a class for expanded clones, and some rows have none.

size: few
D: NA
J: TRBJ1-5
V: TRBV20-1
DNA: TGCAGTGCTAGTGCGGAGAAATATCAGCCCCAGCATTTT
CDR3: CSASAEKYQPQHF

size: NA
D: NA
J: TRBJ1-2
V: TRBV28
DNA: TGTGCCAGCAGAGTACTCAATGGAGGGACACCCAACGGGTATGGCTACACCTTC
CDR3: CASRVLNGGTPNGYGYTF

size: NA
D: NA
J: TRBJ2-2
V: TRBV19
DNA: TGTGCCAGTAGTATGAGGGGTTCGAACACCGGGGAGCTGTTTTTT
CDR3: CASSMRGSNTGELFF

size: NA
D: NA
J: TRBJ2-4
V: TRBV24-1
DNA: TGTGCCACCAGTGATTCAAGGAAAAACATTCAGTACTTC
CDR3: CATSDSRKNIQYF

size: NA
D: NA
J: TRBJ2-5
V: TRBV3-2
DNA: TGTGCCAGCAGCCAGAGACTAGCGGGGGGACAAGAGACCCAGTACTTC
CDR3: CASSQRLAGGQETQYF

size: NA
D: TRBD1
J: TRBJ1-2
V: TRBV6-1
DNA: TGTGCCAGCAGCCCGGGAACAGGGGCCTATGGCTACACCTTC
CDR3: CASSPGTGAYGYTF

size: many
D: NA
J: TRBJ2-1
V: TRBV7-9
DNA: TGTGCCAGCAGCTTGGGGACTTTATACAATGAGCAGTTCTTC
CDR3: CASSLGTLYNEQFF

size: few
D: TRBD1
J: TRBJ2-1
V: TRBV12-3/TRBV12-4
DNA: TGTGCCAGCAGACGGGACAGGGGGCGGTACAATGAGCAGTTCTTC
CDR3: CASRRDRGRYNEQFF

size: NA
D: TRBD1
J: TRBJ1-2
V: TRBV29-1
DNA: TGCAGCGTTGGGGCAGGGGGGGACTATGGCTACACCTTC
CDR3: CSVGAGGDYGYTF

size: many
D: TRBD1
J: TRBJ1-5
V: TRBV4-3
DNA: TGCGCCAGCAGCCAAGAAGCAGGACAGGGAAATCAGCCCCAGCATTTT
CDR3: CASSQEAGQGNQPQHF

size: many
D: NA
J: TRBJ2-5
V: TRBV5-4
DNA: TGTGCCAGCAGCTTTCCCCCACAAGAGACCCAGTACTTC
CDR3: CASSFPPQETQYF

size: once
D: NA
J: TRBJ2-2
V: TRBV11-1
DNA: TGTGCCAGCAGCTCCAAAAGTCCCACCGGGGAGCTGTTTTTT
CDR3: CASSSKSPTGELFF

size: few
D: NA
J: TRBJ1-1
V: TRBV12-3/TRBV12-4
DNA: TGTGCCAGCAACCCTCAAGCTTTCTTT
CDR3: CASNPQAFF

size: few
D: NA
J: TRBJ2-7
V: TRBV20-1
DNA: TGCAGTGCCCCGGACTACAAATCCTACGAGCAGTACTTC
CDR3: CSAPDYKSYEQYF

size: few
D: NA
J: TRBJ1-3
V: TRBV30
DNA: TGTGCCTGGGCGACTTACATGAGCTCTGGAAACACCATATATTTT
CDR3: CAWATYMSSGNTIYF

size: NA
D: NA
J: TRBJ2-7
V: TRBV28
DNA: TGTGCCAGCAGTTTACCCTCCTACGAGCAGTACTTC
CDR3: CASSLPSYEQYF

size: NA
D: NA
J: TRBJ2-6
V: TRBV19
DNA: TGTGCCACCGGCGGTATCGCCAACGTCCTGACTTTC
CDR3: CATGGIANVLTF

size: NA
D: TRBD2
J: TRBJ2-7
V: TRBV19
DNA: TGTGCCAGTAGCCGTACGGGGGGACGCTACGAGCAGTACTTC
CDR3: CASSRTGGRYEQYF

size: many
D: NA
J: TRBJ1-2
V: TRBV12-3/TRBV12-4
DNA: TGTGCCAGCAGTTTAACTCCTGGTGATGGCTACACCTTC
CDR3: CASSLTPGDGYTF

size: many
D: NA
J: TRBJ1-4
V: TRBV20-1
DNA: TGCAGTGCTAGCGGGCAGCCCGAAAAACTGTTTTTT
CDR3: CSASGQPEKLFF

size: few
D: NA
J: TRBJ2-2
V: TRBV20-1
DNA: TGCAGTGCTGGACGGCGAACCGGGGAGCTGTTTTTT
CDR3: CSAGRRTGELFF

size: few
D: NA
J: TRBJ2-3
V: TRBV12-3/TRBV12-4
DNA: TGTGCCAGCAGTTTAGTGACGACAACGGCGAAGCCCGACGCCAATACGCAGTATTTT
CDR3: CASSLVTTTAKPDANTQYF

size: NA
D: TRBD1
J: TRBJ1-6
V: TRBV27
DNA: TGTGCCAGCAGTTTCAGGCAGGGGGCTTTAAATTCACCCCTCCACTTT
CDR3: CASSFRQGALNSPLHF

size: NA
D: NA
J: TRBJ1-5
V: TRBV20-1
DNA: TGCAGTGCGCCGGAAGGAAGCAATCAGCCCCAGCATTTT
CDR3: CSAPEGSNQPQHF

size: few
D: NA
J: TRBJ2-7
V: TRBV9
DNA: TGTGCCAGCAGCGTAGACCCCTTCCCCGAATCCGAGCAGTACTTC
CDR3: CASSVDPFPESEQYF

size: NA
D: NA
J: TRBJ2-5
V: TRBV14
DNA: TGTGCCAGCAGCCCCAGACTAGAGTGGGCCAAAGAGACCCAGTACTTC
CDR3: CASSPRLEWAKETQYF